This TCR beta chain was profiled in a study of graft-versus-host responses after intestinal transplantation. This clone was recorded once. Antigen: not known. Libraries were prepared by immunoSEQ multiplex PCR; TCRdb keeps only in-frame clonotypes and omits some of them. The table shows 140,000 or so clones, with around 90% occurring only once. V shed 0 bases and J shed 9 bases, with 6 bases lying between them. In germline, CDR1 is MNHEY, CDR2 SMNVEV (reference sequence). The CDR3 has 12 residues. The specimen was unstimulated CD4+ T cells sorted from spleen or lymph node cells, collected before intestinal transplant. The TCR sequence derives from a human donor who received an intestinal transplant. V usage is TRBV27 and J usage is TRBJ2-1; D may be TRBD1 or TRBD2 (5 bases each). The CDR3 DNA reads as TGTGCCAGCAGTTTATCCGGGACTGAGCAGTTCTTC. The encoded protein is CASSLSGTEQFF.